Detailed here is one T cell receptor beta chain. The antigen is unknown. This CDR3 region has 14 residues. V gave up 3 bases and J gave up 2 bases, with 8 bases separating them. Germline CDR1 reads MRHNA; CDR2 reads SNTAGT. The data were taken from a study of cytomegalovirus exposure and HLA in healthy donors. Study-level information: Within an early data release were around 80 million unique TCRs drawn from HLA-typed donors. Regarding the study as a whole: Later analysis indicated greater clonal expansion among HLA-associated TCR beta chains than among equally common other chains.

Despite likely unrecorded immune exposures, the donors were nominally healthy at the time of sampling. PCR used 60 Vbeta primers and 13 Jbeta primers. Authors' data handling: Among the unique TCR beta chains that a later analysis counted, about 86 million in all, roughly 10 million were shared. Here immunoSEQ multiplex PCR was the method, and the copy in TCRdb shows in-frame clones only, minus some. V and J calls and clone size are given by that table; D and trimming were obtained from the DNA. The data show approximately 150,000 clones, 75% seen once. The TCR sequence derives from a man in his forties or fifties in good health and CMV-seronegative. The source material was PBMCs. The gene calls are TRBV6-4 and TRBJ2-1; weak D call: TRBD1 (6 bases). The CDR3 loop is CASSETGTYNEQFF. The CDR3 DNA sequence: TGTGCCAGCAGTGAGACAGGTACCTACAATGAGCAGTTCTTC.